A selection of T cell receptor beta chains follows, all from one sample in a study of T cell responses to AZD1222 COVID-19 vaccine. Profiled with immunoSEQ multiplex PCR; TCRdb holds only in-frame clones, not every one. The sample lists under 150,000 clones, 70% to 90% occurring once. The specimen was peripheral blood, collected on day 0 of AZD1222 vaccination. These receptors were obtained from an adult in good health. The CDR3 runs from the conserved cysteine through the conserved F or W. Each record gives: clone size, D gene, V gene, J gene, CDR3 DNA, CDR3 protein. A D gene is named only where the DNA matches it firmly. Size tells how often a clone was seen (once, few, many) or the class of an expanded clone, and some rows leave it out.

clone_size: NA
d_call: NA
v_call: TRBV7-2
j_call: TRBJ1-4
cdr3_nt: TGTGCCAGCGAAGGAACTAATGAAAAACTGTTTTTT
cdr3_aa: CASEGTNEKLFF

clone_size: NA
d_call: NA
v_call: TRBV7-2
j_call: TRBJ2-1
cdr3_nt: TGTGCCAGCAGCCCCGGCGGGCAGGGATCCTACAATGAGCAGTTCTTC
cdr3_aa: CASSPGGQGSYNEQFF

clone_size: NA
d_call: TRBD1
v_call: TRBV27
j_call: TRBJ1-1
cdr3_nt: TGTGCCAGCAGACTACAGGGGGGGTTGAACACTGAAGCTTTCTTT
cdr3_aa: CASRLQGGLNTEAFF

clone_size: NA
d_call: TRBD1
v_call: TRBV19
j_call: TRBJ1-1
cdr3_nt: TGTGCCAGTATAATTGGAGGGGGCGCCGACACTGAAGCTTTCTTT
cdr3_aa: CASIIGGGADTEAFF

clone_size: NA
d_call: TRBD2
v_call: TRBV5-1
j_call: TRBJ2-2
cdr3_nt: TGCGCCAGCGCAGGACTAGCTACCCCTTTGTTCGCCGGGGAGCTGTTTTTT
cdr3_aa: CASAGLATPLFAGELFF

clone_size: NA
d_call: TRBD1
v_call: TRBV20-1
j_call: TRBJ2-7
cdr3_nt: TGCAGTGCCAGTTCTGGGACAGGGCGATCCTACGAGCAGTACTTC
cdr3_aa: CSASSGTGRSYEQYF

clone_size: NA
d_call: NA
v_call: TRBV7-8
j_call: TRBJ1-2
cdr3_nt: TGTGCCAGTTCGTCACTGGGCTTGGGCTACACCTTC
cdr3_aa: CASSSLGLGYTF

clone_size: NA
d_call: TRBD2
v_call: TRBV7-3
j_call: TRBJ2-5
cdr3_nt: TGTGCCAGCAGCTTAGGGACTAGCGGGGTGGGAGAGACCCAGTACTTC
cdr3_aa: CASSLGTSGVGETQYF

clone_size: NA
d_call: NA
v_call: TRBV14
j_call: TRBJ2-7
cdr3_nt: TGTGCCAGCAGCCAAAGTTATCGGGTTCCTTCCTACGAGCAGTACTTC
cdr3_aa: CASSQSYRVPSYEQYF

clone_size: once
d_call: NA
v_call: TRBV19
j_call: TRBJ1-5
cdr3_nt: TGTGCCAGTAGTAGGACATCTGTACAGCCCCAGCATTTT
cdr3_aa: CASSRTSVQPQHF

clone_size: NA
d_call: NA
v_call: TRBV10-3
j_call: TRBJ2-3
cdr3_nt: TGTGCCATCAGTGAGTCGAGGGGCATCACAGATACGCAGTATTTT
cdr3_aa: CAISESRGITDTQYF

clone_size: NA
d_call: NA
v_call: TRBV7-2
j_call: TRBJ2-1
cdr3_nt: TGTGCCAGCAGCGTAATCGGGATCCACAATGAGCAGTTCTTC
cdr3_aa: CASSVIGIHNEQFF

clone_size: NA
d_call: TRBD2
v_call: TRBV7-8
j_call: TRBJ2-3
cdr3_nt: TGTGCCAGCAGCTTAGTTCCCGGACTAGCGGGGGCATATATGTCAGATACGCAGTATTTT
cdr3_aa: CASSLVPGLAGAYMSDTQYF

clone_size: few
d_call: NA
v_call: TRBV19
j_call: TRBJ2-6
cdr3_nt: TGTGCCAGTAGTATAGTGAGGTCTGGGGCCAACGTCCTGACTTTC
cdr3_aa: CASSIVRSGANVLTF

clone_size: once
d_call: NA
v_call: TRBV24-1
j_call: TRBJ2-1
cdr3_nt: TGTGCCACCAGTGACTCAAATTATGCGGGTACCGATGAGCAGTTCTTC
cdr3_aa: CATSDSNYAGTDEQFF

clone_size: once
d_call: TRBD1
v_call: TRBV19
j_call: TRBJ1-5
cdr3_nt: TGTGCCAGTAGTATAGATGCGGGGACAGGGAAACTGCAGCCCCAGCATTTT
cdr3_aa: CASSIDAGTGKLQPQHF

clone_size: NA
d_call: NA
v_call: TRBV7-9
j_call: TRBJ2-7
cdr3_nt: TGTGCCAGCAGCCTATACTACGAGCAGTACTTC
cdr3_aa: CASSLYYEQYF

clone_size: NA
d_call: NA
v_call: TRBV27
j_call: TRBJ2-5
cdr3_nt: TGTGCCAGCAGCCCTATGCTGGGGGCCATCGGGGAGACCCAGTACTTC
cdr3_aa: CASSPMLGAIGETQYF

clone_size: NA
d_call: NA
v_call: TRBV7-9
j_call: TRBJ2-7
cdr3_nt: TGTGCCAGCAGCTTAAGTGCGTACGGTTTCCGGGAGAGGACCTACGAGCAGTACTTC
cdr3_aa: CASSLSAYGFRERTYEQYF

clone_size: NA
d_call: TRBD2
v_call: TRBV6-5
j_call: TRBJ2-7
cdr3_nt: TGTGCCAGCAGTCGGGGACTAGCGGGATCTTCCGAGCAGTACTTC
cdr3_aa: CASSRGLAGSSEQYF

clone_size: NA
d_call: NA
v_call: TRBV7-9
j_call: TRBJ1-2
cdr3_nt: TGTGCCAGCAGCTTACCCAGGGAGACCAATGGCTACACCTTC
cdr3_aa: CASSLPRETNGYTF

clone_size: NA
d_call: NA
v_call: TRBV7-9
j_call: TRBJ1-4
cdr3_nt: TGTGCCAGCAGCTTAGAACAGGGTCCGGGAAAACTGTTTTTT
cdr3_aa: CASSLEQGPGKLFF